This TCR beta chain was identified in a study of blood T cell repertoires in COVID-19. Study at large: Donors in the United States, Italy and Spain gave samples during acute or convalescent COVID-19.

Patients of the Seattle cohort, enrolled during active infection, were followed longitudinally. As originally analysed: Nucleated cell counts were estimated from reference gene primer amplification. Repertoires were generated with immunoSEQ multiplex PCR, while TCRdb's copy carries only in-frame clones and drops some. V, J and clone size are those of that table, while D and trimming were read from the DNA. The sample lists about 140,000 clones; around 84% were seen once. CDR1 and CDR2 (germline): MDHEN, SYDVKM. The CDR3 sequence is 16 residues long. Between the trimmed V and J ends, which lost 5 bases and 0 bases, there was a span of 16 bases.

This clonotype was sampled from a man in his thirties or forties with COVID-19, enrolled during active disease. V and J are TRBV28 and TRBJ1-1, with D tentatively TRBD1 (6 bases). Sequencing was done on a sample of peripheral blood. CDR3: CASSLPGTQMNTEAFF. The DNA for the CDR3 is TGTGCCAGCAGTCTACCCGGGACACAGATGAACACTGAAGCTTTCTTT.